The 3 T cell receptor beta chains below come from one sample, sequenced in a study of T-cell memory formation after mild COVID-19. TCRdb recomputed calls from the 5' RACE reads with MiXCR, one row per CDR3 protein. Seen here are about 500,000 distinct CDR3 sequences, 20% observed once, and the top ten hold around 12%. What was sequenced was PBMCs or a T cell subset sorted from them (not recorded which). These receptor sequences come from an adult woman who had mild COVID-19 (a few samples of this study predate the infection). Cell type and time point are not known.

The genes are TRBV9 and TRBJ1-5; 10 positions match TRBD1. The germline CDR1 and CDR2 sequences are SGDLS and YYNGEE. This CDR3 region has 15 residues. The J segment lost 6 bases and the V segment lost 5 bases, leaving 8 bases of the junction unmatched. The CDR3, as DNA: TGTGCCAGCAGTTTAGAAGGGACAGGGGCTCAGCCCCAGCATTTT. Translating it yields CASSLEGTGAQPQHF.

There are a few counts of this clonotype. This CDR3 is CASSAQNEQYF. The CDR3 DNA is TGTGCCAGCAGTGCTCAGAATGAGCAGTACTTC. V and J are TRBV2 and TRBJ2-7, with D unclear. The ends were cut back, 4 bases at V and 7 bases at J, with 8 bases in the middle. The CDR3 sequence is 11 residues long. From germline, CDR1 is SNHLY and CDR2 FYNNEI.

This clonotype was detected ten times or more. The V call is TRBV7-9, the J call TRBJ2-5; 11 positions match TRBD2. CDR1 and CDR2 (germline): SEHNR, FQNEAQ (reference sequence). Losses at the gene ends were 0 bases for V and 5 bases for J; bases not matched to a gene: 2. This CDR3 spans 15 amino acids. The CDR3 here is CASSLATSGKETQYF. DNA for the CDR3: TGTGCCAGCAGCTTAGCGACTAGCGGGAAGGAGACCCAGTACTTC.